A single sample is the source of the 27 T cell receptor beta chains below, sequenced in a study of blood T cell repertoires in COVID-19. This table comes from immunoSEQ multiplex PCR, and its TCRdb copy is limited to in-frame clones, with some not included. The sample records 50,000 to 55,000 clones, less than 90% being singletons. The sequenced sample was peripheral blood. These receptor sequences come from a human donor with active COVID-19. The donor label of this sample is uncertain.

This chain joins TRBV9 and TRBJ2-3; D is possibly TRBD1 (6 bases). The V and J ends lost 0 bases and 2 bases respectively, with 7 bases between them. Looked up from germline, CDR1 is SGDLS and CDR2 is YYNGEE. CDR3 length: 14 amino acids. CDR3 coding DNA: TGTGCCAGCAGCGTAGAGGGGGTCACAGATACGCAGTATTTT. Translated, it gives CASSVEGVTDTQYF.

The sample holds one count of this clone. As DNA, the CDR3 is TGTGCCAGCAGCCCCGTGGGACAGGGGGCGTACGAGCAGTACTTC. It is translated as CASSPVGQGAYEQYF. The chain carries TRBV6-5 and TRBJ2-7; 12 bases agree with TRBD1. Germline-derived CDR1 and CDR2 are MNHEY and SVGAGI. The CDR3 has 15 amino acids. Trimming cost V 6 bases and J 4 bases; bases outside gene matches: 7.

The chain has TRBV2 and TRBJ1-2; 8 bases agree with TRBD1. V trimming: 8 bases; J trimming: 2 bases; junction bases outside the gene matches: 13. Germline values: CDR1 SNHLY, CDR2 FYNNEI. The CDR3 covers 16 residues. The CDR3 nucleotides read TGTGCCAGCGAAAGCGCGACAGGGGTGAGCAACTATGGCTACACCTTC. Translating gives CASESATGVSNYGYTF.

The chain is built from TRBV7-2 and TRBJ1-2; weak D call: TRBD1 (6 bases). The germline CDR1 and CDR2 sequences are SGHTA and FQGNSA. This CDR3 comprises 17 residues. The V and J ends lost 5 bases and 1 base respectively, with 20 bases between them. The CDR3 DNA follows: TGTGCCAGCAGCCCTAGAAAGGGGGAGTCACTTAACTATGGCTACACCTTC. It encodes CASSPRKGESLNYGYTF.

The chain carries TRBV4-1 and TRBJ2-3; TRBD2 is a possible D gene (8 bases). V was clipped by 5 bases and J by 2 bases, with 26 bases between them. CDR1 and CDR2 (germline): MGHRA, YSYEKL. The CDR3 length is 19 residues. The CDR3 loop is CASSTPRPGGSGDTDTQYF. The CDR3 DNA is TGCGCCAGCAGCACCCCTCGCCCAGGGGGTAGCGGGGACACAGATACGCAGTATTTT.

The chain links TRBV6-5 to TRBJ1-1; 8 bases agree with TRBD1. After removal of 8 bases from V and 5 bases from J, the junction contained 10 bases not matched to a gene. Germline CDR1 and CDR2: MNHEY and SVGAGI. The CDR3 contains 14 residues. CDR3 nucleotide sequence: TGTGCCAGCGCCCCACAGGGGGTCTTTACTGAAGCTTTCTTT. Translation gives CASAPQGVFTEAFF.

CDR3 nucleotides: TGTGCCAGCAGCCAAGGGGGACAGGGTGCCCAGCCCCAGCATTTT. It encodes CASSQGGQGAQPQHF. The chain joins TRBV3-1 (or the pseudogene TRBV3-2) to TRBJ1-5; 9 bases are shared with TRBD1. CDR3 size: 15 residues. The V gene end was trimmed by 1 base and the J gene end by 7 bases; junction bases not matched to a gene: 5. Germline lookup yields CDR1 LGHDT and CDR2 YNNKEL (reference sequence).

The chain employs TRBV3-1 (or the pseudogene TRBV3-2) and TRBJ2-2; D is perhaps TRBD1 (5 bases). V dropped 0 bases and J dropped 6 bases, with 14 bases sitting between them. This CDR3 has 16 amino acids. Germline V gene sequence: CDR1 LGHDT, CDR2 YNNKEL (reference sequence). The CDR3, as DNA: TGTGCCAGCAGCCAAGATTGGACACGGTTTCCCGGGGAGCTGTTTTTT. This gives the protein CASSQDWTRFPGELFF.

This clone was observed a handful of times. The rearrangement uses TRBV12-3 or TRBV12-4 and TRBJ1-3; a possible D gene is TRBD1 (5 bases). V was shortened by 3 bases and J by 13 bases, with 16 bases between the two germline ends. This CDR3 spans 13 amino acids. The CDR3 sequence is CASSFKRGASIYF. The CDR3 nucleotides are TGTGCCAGCAGTTTCAAAAGGGGCGCATCAATATATTTT.

The gene calls are TRBV2 and TRBJ2-7; 9 nucleotides agree with TRBD1. J gave up 5 bases and V 3 bases, and 11 bases lay outside the gene matches. The CDR3 sequence is 16 residues long. From germline, CDR1 is SNHLY and CDR2 FYNNEI. CDR3 region: CASSDHRQGVGNEQYF. The CDR3 nucleotides read TGTGCCAGCAGTGACCACCGACAGGGGGTGGGGAACGAGCAGTACTTC.

This sequence joins TRBV7-2 and TRBJ1-2, with D unclear. The CDR3 is 13 amino acids. V was pared by 1 base and J by 8 bases, with 11 bases between. Germline V gene lookup returns CDR1 SGHTA and CDR2 FQGNSA. CDR3 protein: CASSLGSGIGYTF. In DNA, the CDR3 is TGTGCCAGCAGCTTAGGGTCGGGTATCGGCTACACCTTC.

The rearrangement links TRBV6-5 to TRBJ1-2; 8 nucleotides align to TRBD1. The germline gives CDR1 MNHEY, CDR2 SVGAGI. The CDR3 totals 16 residues. The ends lost 4 bases at V and 0 bases at J; junction bases unmatched: 7. The CDR3 spells CASSSDRARANYGYTF. The CDR3 DNA reads TGTGCCAGCAGTTCGGACAGGGCTCGTGCTAACTATGGCTACACCTTC.

This chain links TRBV7-8 with TRBJ1-2, with D possibly TRBD1 on 5 matching bases. The ends were cut back, 0 bases at V and 4 bases at J, with 9 bases in the middle. Germline lookup yields CDR1 SGHVS and CDR2 FQNEAQ. This CDR3 has 14 amino acids. The CDR3 here is CASSLADGGYGYTF. The DNA of the CDR3 is TGTGCCAGCAGCTTAGCTGACGGGGGCTATGGCTACACCTTC. Filled out from reference TRBV7-8 and TRBJ1-2, the complete variable domain reads GAGVSQSPRYKVAKRGQDVALRCDPISGHVSLFWYQQALGQGPEFLTYFQNEAQLDKSGLPSDRFFAERPEGSVSTLKIQRTQQEDSAVYLCASSLADGGYGYTFGSGTRLTVV.

This rearrangement joins TRBV5-4 to TRBJ2-3, with TRBD2 identical over 13 bases. The CDR3 has 18 residues. Germline-derived CDR1 and CDR2 are SGHNT and YYREEE (reference sequence). J lost 2 bases, V lost 0 bases, and 6 bases had no gene match. CDR3 in DNA: TGTGCCAGCAGCTTGGAAACTAGCGGGGGGGATCCCACAGATACGCAGTATTTT. Its translation: CASSLETSGGDPTDTQYF. The full variable domain, completed using reference TRBV5-4 and TRBJ2-3, is ETGVTQSPTHLIKTRGQQVTLRCSSQSGHNTVSWYQQALGQGPQFIFQYYREEENGRGNFPPRFSGLQFPNYSSELNVNALELDDSALYLCASSLETSGGDPTDTQYFGPGTRLTVL.

The CDR3 DNA is TGCGCCAGCAGTCCTGACGGGGGTGGCAATCAGCCCCAGCATTTT. Residues: CASSPDGGGNQPQHF. The rearrangement uses TRBV5-1 and TRBJ1-5, with D possibly TRBD1 on 5 matching bases. The CDR3 runs to 15 residues. Germline V gives CDR1 SGHRS, CDR2 YFSETQ. Trimming stripped 5 bases from V and 2 bases from J, with 14 bases between.

The chain links TRBV7-2 to TRBJ2-7, with TRBD1 matching over 9 bases. This CDR3 has 16 amino acids. Germline CDR1 is SGHTA and CDR2 is FQGNSA. J was trimmed by 4 bases and V by 4 bases; bases with no gene match: 11. Here the CDR3 reads CASSYSGTGSGYEQYF. The CDR3 nucleotides are TGTGCCAGCAGCTACTCCGGGACAGGGTCAGGTTACGAGCAGTACTTC.

This clone showed up just once. This chain links TRBV7-2 with TRBJ2-3; 11 bases align to TRBD2. The germline CDR1 and CDR2 sequences are SGHTA and FQGNSA. V dropped 1 base and J dropped 4; count of bases not matched to a gene: 7. The CDR3 has 17 residues. This chain's CDR3 is CASSLGIAGGRADTQYF. The CDR3 nucleotides are TGTGCCAGCAGCTTAGGGATAGCGGGGGGGCGTGCAGATACGCAGTATTTT.

This clone was observed a few times. V and J are TRBV19 and TRBJ2-7, with a weak D call TRBD1 (6 bases). Trimming cost V 8 bases and J 5 bases, with 16 bases left between them. The CDR3 sequence is 13 residues long. Germline CDR1 LNHDA, CDR2 SQIVND (reference sequence). This chain's CDR3 is CASAMTGKDEQYF. In DNA form, the CDR3 reads TGTGCCAGTGCTATGACAGGAAAGGACGAGCAGTACTTC.

The J gene is TRBJ1-2, the V gene TRBV7-2, with D perhaps TRBD1 (6 bases). This CDR3 is 13 amino acids long. V lost 4 bases and J 8 bases, leaving 14 bases between the germline ends. Germline V CDR1 and CDR2: SGHTA, FQGNSA. The CDR3 reads CASSSDRTAGYTF. The DNA for the CDR3 is TGTGCCAGCAGCTCAGACCGGACAGCCGGCTACACCTTC. The complete variable domain, with remaining parts taken from reference TRBV7-2 and TRBJ1-2, reads GAGVSQSPSNKVTEKGKDVELRCDPISGHTALYWYRQSLGQGLEFLIYFQGNSAPDKSGLPSDRFSAERTGGSVSTLTIQRTQQEDSAVYLCASSSDRTAGYTFGSGTRLTVV.

The gene calls are TRBV14 and TRBJ1-2; D is uncertain. This CDR3 contains 14 residues. V was shortened by 6 bases and J by 2 bases, with 13 bases between the two germline ends. From germline, CDR1 is SGHDN and CDR2 FVKESK. The CDR3 region is CASSGGFYNYGYTF. CDR3 sequence (DNA): TGTGCCAGCAGTGGAGGATTTTACAACTATGGCTACACCTTC. Complete variable domain (other parts from reference TRBV14 and TRBJ1-2): EAGVTQFPSHSVIEKGQTVTLRCDPISGHDNLYWYRRVMGKEIKFLLHFVKESKQDESGMPNNRFLAERTGGTYSTLKVQPAELEDSGVYFCASSGGFYNYGYTFGSGTRLTVV.

J is TRBJ2-7 and V is TRBV19, with a tentative D call TRBD1 (6 bases). This CDR3 has 15 residues. V gave up 3 bases and J gave up 2 bases, with 14 bases separating them. Germline V gene lookup returns CDR1 LNHDA and CDR2 SQIVND (reference sequence). In DNA form, the CDR3 reads TGTGCCAGTAGTATTGCCTTGGACAGAACCTACGAGCAGTACTTC. Translating it yields CASSIALDRTYEQYF.

The V gene is TRBV3-1 (or the pseudogene TRBV3-2), the J gene TRBJ1-1; D unresolved. Germline CDR1 and CDR2: LGHDT and YNNKEL (reference sequence). V lost 4 bases to trimming and J lost 6 bases, with 3 bases between them. The CDR3 extends over 10 amino acids. CDR3 protein: CASSLSEAFF. CDR3 sequence (DNA): TGTGCCAGCAGCCTCTCTGAAGCTTTCTTT.

The chain combines TRBV12-3 or TRBV12-4 with TRBJ1-2, with unresolved D. This CDR3 comprises 12 residues. Trimming left V 3 bases short and J 8 bases short, with 10 bases between. CDR3 DNA: TGTGCCAGCAGTTTCGGTACGAGGGGCTACACCTTC. It yields the protein CASSFGTRGYTF.

The genes are TRBV6-1 and TRBJ1-2; 7 bases match TRBD1. V gave up 0 bases and J gave up 7 bases; unmatched junction bases: 8. The CDR3 extends over 15 amino acids. Germline CDR1 is MNHNS and CDR2 is SASEGT. CDR3 amino acids: CASSEALQGGGGYTF. The CDR3 DNA sequence: TGTGCCAGCAGTGAAGCGCTTCAAGGGGGCGGTGGCTACACCTTC.

The genes are TRBV13 and TRBJ2-1; 9 bases match TRBD2. CDR3 length equals 18 residues. V gave up 5 bases and J gave up 6 bases; unmatched junction bases: 17. Germline V gives CDR1 PRHDT, CDR2 FYEKMQ (reference sequence). The CDR3 nucleotides are TGTGCCAGCAGCGCCGCCGGGTGGGCGGGGGGGCGTGGCAATGAGCAGTTCTTC. The encoded protein is CASSAAGWAGGRGNEQFF.

This CDR3 is CASSSSGGTYGYTF. The CDR3 DNA sequence: TGTGCCAGCAGCTCCTCTGGGGGGACCTATGGCTACACCTTC. The chain has TRBV7-2 and TRBJ1-2, with a possible D match to TRBD1 (5 bases). The CDR3 runs 14 residues. Germline loops: CDR1 SGHTA, CDR2 FQGNSA. Trimming took 4 bases from V and 4 from J, leaving 13 bases between them.

This rearrangement joins TRBV18 to TRBJ1-5; TRBD1 aligns across 8 bases. The CDR3 spans 16 residues. The V and J ends lost 1 base and 5 bases, in that order; junction bases with no gene match: 7. Germline CDR1 reads KGHSH; CDR2 reads LQKENI. Written as DNA, the CDR3 is TGTGCCAGCTCACCACGTAGGACAGGGAGCGATCAGCCCCAGCATTTT. It codes for CASSPRRTGSDQPQHF. Variable domain in full (rest from reference TRBV18 and TRBJ1-5): NAGVMQNPRHLVRRRGQEARLRCSPMKGHSHVYWYRQLPEEGLKFMVYLQKENIIDESGMPKERFSAEFPKEGPSILRIQQVVRGDSAAYFCASSPRRTGSDQPQHFGDGTRLSIL.